The rows below give T cell receptor beta chains drawn from one sample of a study of Tregs in tolerant kidney transplant recipients. The method was immunoSEQ multiplex PCR; TCRdb's version includes in-frame clones alone and lacks a portion of them. The sample has approximately 81,000 clones; about 91% are singletons. The material sequenced was CD4+ T cells from blood (PBMCs), taken 24 months after the transplant. These receptor sequences come from a human patient who received a combined kidney and bone marrow transplant. Some T cells may be the graft donor's. Each CDR3 is given with its conserved first and last residue. The order of the fields is D gene, J gene, clone size, V gene, CDR3 protein, CDR3 DNA. The D gene is left open where the match is weak. Where a row states a size, it is once, few, many or the class of an expanded clone; other rows omit it.

>TRBD1|TRBJ2-7|.|TRBV5-1
CASSLGSGGGEQYF
TGCGCCAGCAGCTTGGGGTCAGGGGGCGGTGAGCAGTACTTC
>TRBD1|TRBJ2-7|once|TRBV11-3
CASSSTFPGQGWVISYEQYF
TGTGCCAGCAGCTCGACTTTTCCGGGACAGGGTTGGGTTATAAGCTACGAGCAGTACTTC
>.|TRBJ2-1|few|TRBV21-1
CASSNRDRVDNEQFF
TGTGCCAGCAGCAACCGGGACAGGGTGGACAATGAGCAGTTCTTC
>.|TRBJ1-2|.|TRBV4-3
CASSPRDGGGYTF
TGCGCCAGTAGCCCACGGGACGGGGGAGGCTACACCTTC
>.|TRBJ2-7|.|TRBV5-4
CASAGGTGNYEQYF
TGTGCCAGCGCTGGGGGGACGGGAAACTACGAGCAGTACTTC
>.|TRBJ2-7|.|TRBV5-1
CASSLGHANSYEQYF
TGCGCCAGCAGCTTGGGACACGCCAACTCCTACGAGCAGTACTTC
>TRBD1|TRBJ2-7|few|TRBV27
CASSPRDRGLGEQYF
TGTGCCAGCAGTCCCCGGGACAGGGGGCTTGGGGAGCAGTACTTC
>.|TRBJ1-2|.|TRBV6-1
CASSEIGVGRAGGYTF
TGTGCCAGCAGTGAAATTGGGGTCGGCAGGGCCGGCGGCTACACCTTC
>.|TRBJ2-1|.|TRBV4-3
CASSQLKRAQGETAKFF
TGCGCCAGCAGCCAACTCAAAAGGGCACAGGGAGAGACAGCAAAGTTCTTC
>TRBD1|TRBJ2-7|.|TRBV18
CASSDRGLNEQYF
TGTGCCAGCTCAGACAGGGGGCTCAACGAGCAGTACTTC
>TRBD2|TRBJ2-5|.|TRBV5-4
CASSLGLAGASQETQYF
TGTGCCAGCAGCTTGGGGCTAGCGGGGGCATCACAAGAGACCCAGTACTTC
>.|TRBJ2-7|.|TRBV5-1
CASSLAVDYPYEQYF
TGCGCCAGCAGCTTGGCCGTGGACTATCCCTACGAGCAGTACTTC
>TRBD2|TRBJ2-2|.|TRBV7-3
CASSSPTSGRGGSNTGELFF
TGTGCCAGCAGCTCGCCGACTAGCGGGAGGGGGGGGTCGAACACCGGGGAGCTGTTTTTT
>TRBD2|TRBJ2-5|once|TRBV5-1
CASSGSGGHQETQYF
TGCGCCAGCAGCGGTAGCGGGGGGCACCAAGAGACCCAGTACTTC
>.|TRBJ1-1|.|TRBV5-4
CASSRDTIFDTEAFF
TGTGCCAGCAGTCGGGACACCATTTTTGACACTGAAGCTTTCTTT
>TRBD1|TRBJ2-7|.|TRBV19
CASSPRQGAYEQYF
TGTGCCAGTAGTCCCCGACAGGGTGCCTACGAGCAGTACTTC
>TRBD2|TRBJ2-1|.|TRBV6-1
CASSVGTSYNEQFF
TGTGCCAGCAGTGTGGGGACTAGCTACAATGAGCAGTTCTTC
>TRBD1|TRBJ1-4|.|TRBV7-9
CASSSDRGPNEKLFF
TGTGCCAGCAGCTCAGACAGGGGCCCTAATGAAAAACTGTTTTTT
>.|TRBJ2-2|.|TRBV15
CATSREWGDAANTGELFF
TGTGCCACCAGCAGAGAGTGGGGGGACGCCGCGAACACCGGGGAGCTGTTTTTT
>.|TRBJ2-1|.|TRBV7-3
CASSPQEVIDNEQFF
TGTGCCAGCAGCCCTCAGGAGGTTATAGACAATGAGCAGTTCTTC
>.|TRBJ2-1|.|TRBV9
CASSVVDSHYVEQFF
TGTGCCAGCAGCGTAGTAGACTCTCATTACGTTGAGCAGTTCTTC
>TRBD1|TRBJ1-2|.|TRBV14
CASSRPGQGWDGYTF
TGTGCCAGCAGCCGACCGGGACAGGGATGGGATGGCTACACCTTC
>.|TRBJ2-4|.|TRBV5-4
CASSPSGAENIQYF
TGTGCCAGCAGCCCATCAGGGGCGGAAAACATTCAGTACTTC
>TRBD1|TRBJ1-4|.|TRBV5-5
CASSLAVAGGEGKLFF
TGTGCCAGCAGCTTGGCCGTGGCAGGGGGCGAGGGGAAACTGTTTTTT
>.|TRBJ1-1|.|TRBV11-3
CASSPEGRWRTEAFF
TGTGCCAGCAGCCCTGAGGGTAGGTGGAGAACTGAAGCTTTCTTT